This T cell receptor beta chain was identified during a study of T cell repertoires in cytomegalovirus infection. Looking at the study overall: Through public TCR beta signatures, both CMV infection and matching HLA type were indicated.

One entry per CDR3 protein, called by TCRdb with MiXCR from the reads. The table includes about 920,000 distinct CDR3 sequences, under 40% detected once. As concerns this clonotype: Its matching antigen is unknown.

V lost 2 bases and J lost 0, with 8 bases in between. The CDR3 spans 14 residues. CDR1 SGHRS and CDR2 YFSETQ come from the germline V gene. This sample comprised cultured CD8+ T cells from PBMCs, obtained from culture after CMV antigen stimulation. The chain recombines TRBV5-1 with TRBJ1-1; D unresolved. The source of this sequence is a human donor in good health (CMV status not recorded). Some clones in this sample may be carry-over from other donors' samples. The CDR3 region is CASSLRDMNTEAFF. CDR3 coding DNA: TGCGCCAGCAGCTTAAGAGACATGAACACTGAAGCTTTCTTT. Filled out from reference TRBV5-1 and TRBJ1-1, the complete variable domain reads KAGVTQTPRYLIKTRGQQVTLSCSPISGHRSVSWYQQTPGQGLQFLFEYFSETQRNKGNFPGRFSGRQFSNSRSEMNVSTLELGDSALYLCASSLRDMNTEAFFGQGTRLTVV.